Given below is one T cell receptor (beta chain) in context. This clone was observed a single time. The antigen it binds to is not known. No qualities accompany the bases; no much larger clone lies one base away. The CDR3, cysteine through phenylalanine, is 15 amino acids long. Left in the record is the CDR3 DNA by itself, 45 bases read in frame from the first base. V and J lose 1 base and 6 bases, and a span of 13 bases separates them. CDR1 and CDR2 are read off the germline V gene as SGHTA and FQGNSA. This sample stems from a study of T cell responses to AZD1222 COVID-19 vaccine (dated by TCRdb to 2020 to 2023). Notes on the research overall: AZD1222 recipients with second doses at about 4 weeks or about 12 weeks were pooled, because spike-specific TCR depth and breadth did not differ between schedules. A total of 233 trial participants underwent TCR sequencing, of whom 200 to 220 received two doses of AZD1222 and about 25 received two doses of the MenACWY control vaccine. Trial participants were enrolled by age into subgroups of 18-55, 56-69 and 70-plus years, and approximately 150, 30 and 60 TCR-sequenced participants, respectively, were included in these subgroups. The research as a whole found: Conclusions about previously exposed vaccinees were limited because only six or seven AZD1222 recipients were SARS-CoV-2 seropositive at baseline. Because no samples from the day 14 peak response were available, repertoires could be characterized only after the peak T cell response. The 56-69-year group was small, and its depth increase did not reach significance, likely because of low power. After two AZD1222 doses, spike-specific TCR breadth and depth were significantly higher than at day 0 and than in MenACWY recipients. Most participants were white British and females outnumbered males, and the authors suggested that clonal diversity may have been underestimated. Epitopes outside the regions mutated in the B.1.351 and B.1.1.7 variants were reportedly recognized by nearly half of the unique spike-specific TCRs. CD4 TCRs associated with the vaccine covered the entire spike protein, and the dominant responses were in regions 160-218 and 743-854.

The CDR3 regions of human TCRbeta chains were analyzed by immunosequencing. On the authors' methods: Repertoire TCRs were matched against a reference library of SARS-CoV-2-specific TCRs generated with the MIRA antigen-specificity platform. Breadth was defined as the fraction of unique TCRs that were SARS-CoV-2-associated, and depth was defined as the fraction of total T cells that were SARS-CoV-2-associated. Using the MIRA data, every spike-specific TCR was mapped to the spike region that the TCR reacted to and assigned to either a CD4 or a CD8 class. Log10-transformed breadth and depth values were compared by one-way ANOVA with Sidak's multiple comparisons tests. Held by TCRdb, this immuneACCESS table contains in-frame sequences only and omits some clones. Under half of the omission traces to an unresolved V gene where checked; the cause of the rest is unknown. V, J and clone size are those of that table, while D and trimming were read from the DNA. A total of 80,000 to 130,000 clones appear in this sample, just under 90% of them only once. About 3% of the sample is in the top ten clones.

Taken with the paper, the label for time point translates to: baseline before first vaccination. The vaccinee samples were drawn from two UK trials, COV001 and COV002, one of which was a single-blind randomized controlled phase 2/3 trial testing AZD1222 (ChAdOx1 nCoV-19) in healthy adults. For TCRbeta chain sequencing, PBMC samples were collected from trial participants at day 0 and at day 28 after the second dose. The chain employs TRBV7-2 and TRBJ1-5; confidence is insufficient to name the D gene. The starting material was peripheral blood, obtained on day 0 of AZD1222 vaccination. The clonotype comes from an adult in good health. The CDR3 reads CASSLVGRPSQPQHF. The DNA sequence is given as TGTGCCAGCAGCTTAGTTGGACGACCTAGTCAGCCCCAGCATTTT.